Sequencing of this T cell receptor beta chain was carried out in a study of shared clonotypes between healthy human individuals. Only in-frame clones appear in the TCRdb table, and some are missing; sequencing was by immunoSEQ multiplex PCR. The sample lists about 600,000 clones, approximately 97% occurring once. The sample consisted of naive CD4+ T cells sorted from blood. The subset was: CD45RA+ positively selected. The receptor was isolated from a woman aged 25 to 39 in good health.

DNA of the CDR3: TGTGCCAGCAGTGATCAGGGGTCTGGAAACACCATATATTTT. This translates into CASSDQGSGNTIYF. V and J are TRBV2 and TRBJ1-3; D possibly corresponds to TRBD1 (6 bases). The CDR3 runs to 14 residues. Per germline, CDR1 SNHLY and CDR2 FYNNEI. V lost 3 bases, J lost 1 base, and 7 bases lay in between.